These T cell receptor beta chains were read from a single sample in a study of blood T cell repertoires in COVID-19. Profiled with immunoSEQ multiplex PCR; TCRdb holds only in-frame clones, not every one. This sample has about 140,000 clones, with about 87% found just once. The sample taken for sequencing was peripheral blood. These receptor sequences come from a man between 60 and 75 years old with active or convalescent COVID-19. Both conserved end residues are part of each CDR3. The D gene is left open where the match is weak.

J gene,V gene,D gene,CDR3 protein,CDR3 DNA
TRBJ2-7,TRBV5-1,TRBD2,CASSMNRASGSYEQYF,TGCGCCAGCAGCATGAACCGGGCTAGCGGGAGTTACGAGCAGTACTTC
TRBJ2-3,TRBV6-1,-,CASSELTDTQYF,TGTGCCAGCAGTGAACTCACAGATACGCAGTATTTT
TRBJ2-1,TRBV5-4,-,CASSLREGYEQFF,TGTGCCAGCAGCTTGCGCGAGGGCTATGAGCAGTTCTTC
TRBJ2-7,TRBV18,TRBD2,CASSPGLAGTWEQYF,TGTGCCAGCTCACCGGGACTAGCGGGAACGTGGGAGCAGTACTTC
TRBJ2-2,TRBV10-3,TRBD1,CAIQGTGGTGELFF,TGTGCCATCCAGGGGACAGGGGGAACCGGGGAGCTGTTTTTT
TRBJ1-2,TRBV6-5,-,CASSSRDYGYTF,TGTGCCAGCAGTTCCCGGGACTATGGCTACACCTTC
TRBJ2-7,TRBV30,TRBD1,CAWSVRGDRAPYEQYF,TGTGCCTGGAGTGTAAGGGGGGACAGGGCGCCCTACGAGCAGTACTTC
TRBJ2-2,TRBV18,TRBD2,CASSFTATSGTTGELFF,TGTGCCAGCTCCTTCACGGCGACTAGCGGGACCACCGGGGAGCTGTTTTTT
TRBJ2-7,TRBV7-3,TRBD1,CASSVAGGPTILSYEQYF,TGTGCCAGCAGCGTCGCAGGGGGCCCCACCATACTCTCCTACGAGCAGTACTTC
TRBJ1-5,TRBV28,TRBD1,CASSFPGTALNQPQHF,TGTGCCAGCAGTTTTCCCGGGACAGCGTTAAATCAGCCCCAGCATTTT
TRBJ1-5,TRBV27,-,CASSQGRGNQPQHF,TGTGCCAGCAGTCAGGGCAGGGGCAATCAGCCCCAGCATTTT